The rows below give T cell receptor beta chains drawn from one sample of a study of blood T cell repertoires in COVID-19. Data came from immunoSEQ multiplex PCR; TCRdb stores just in-frame clones and leaves some out. Of 200,000 to 250,000 clones in the sample, 70% to 90% are singletons; the top ten hold approximately 12%. Sequenced: peripheral blood. The source of these receptors is a woman between 18 and 30 years old who had recovered from COVID-19. Each CDR3 is given with its conserved first and last residue. A D gene is named only where the DNA matches it firmly. Size is omitted from some rows. Given values are once, few, many or a class for expanded clones.

d_call: -; j_call: TRBJ2-7; clone_size: -; v_call: TRBV5-1; cdr3_nt: TGCGCCAGCAGCCAGGGGACGGACACCTACGAGCAGTACTTC; cdr3_aa: CASSQGTDTYEQYF
d_call: -; j_call: TRBJ1-5; clone_size: -; v_call: TRBV30; cdr3_nt: TGTGCCTGGAGTAGTGAGGCAGGGTCCTATCAGCCCCAGCATTTT; cdr3_aa: CAWSSEAGSYQPQHF
d_call: -; j_call: TRBJ1-1; clone_size: few; v_call: TRBV7-3; cdr3_nt: TGTGCCAGCAGCTTAGAGGGGAACACTGAAGCTTTCTTT; cdr3_aa: CASSLEGNTEAFF
d_call: TRBD1; j_call: TRBJ2-2; clone_size: -; v_call: TRBV18; cdr3_nt: TGTGCCAGCTCAGTATCGACAGGGATTAAAACCGGGGAGCTGTTTTTT; cdr3_aa: CASSVSTGIKTGELFF
d_call: -; j_call: TRBJ1-2; clone_size: once; v_call: TRBV30; cdr3_nt: TGTGCCTCCATCCGTGGGGGCCGGCTCTATGGCTACACCTTC; cdr3_aa: CASIRGGRLYGYTF
d_call: TRBD1; j_call: TRBJ2-3; clone_size: -; v_call: TRBV12-3/TRBV12-4; cdr3_nt: TGTGCCAGCAGGATCGGGACAGGTACGCAGTATTTT; cdr3_aa: CASRIGTGTQYF
d_call: TRBD2; j_call: TRBJ2-5; clone_size: once; v_call: TRBV4-1; cdr3_nt: TGCGCCAGCAGCAACCCCCTCCTAGCGGGATGGGAGACCCAGTACTTC; cdr3_aa: CASSNPLLAGWETQYF
d_call: -; j_call: TRBJ2-5; clone_size: -; v_call: TRBV9; cdr3_nt: TGTGCCAGCAGCGTAGCTGGCGAGACCCAGTACTTC; cdr3_aa: CASSVAGETQYF
d_call: -; j_call: TRBJ1-2; clone_size: -; v_call: TRBV29-1; cdr3_nt: TGCAGTCTCGAGGGGGTGGACGGCTACACCTTC; cdr3_aa: CSLEGVDGYTF
d_call: TRBD2; j_call: TRBJ2-7; clone_size: -; v_call: TRBV4-1; cdr3_nt: TGCGCCACGTCTTCTAGCGGGAGTCCCTACGAGCAGTACTTC; cdr3_aa: CATSSSGSPYEQYF
d_call: -; j_call: TRBJ2-7; clone_size: once; v_call: TRBV25-1; cdr3_nt: TGTGCCAGCAGTGTGGCGGGACAGTTGAACTACGAGCAGTACTTC; cdr3_aa: CASSVAGQLNYEQYF
d_call: -; j_call: TRBJ2-4; clone_size: -; v_call: TRBV12-5; cdr3_nt: TGTGCTAGTGGTTTGACCGACTGGTATCGAAACATTCAGTACTTC; cdr3_aa: CASGLTDWYRNIQYF
d_call: TRBD2; j_call: TRBJ2-1; clone_size: -; v_call: TRBV10-3; cdr3_nt: TGTGCCATCAGTCGACTGCAGACTAGCGGATACAATGAGCAGTTCTTC; cdr3_aa: CAISRLQTSGYNEQFF
d_call: -; j_call: TRBJ1-1; clone_size: -; v_call: TRBV11-2; cdr3_nt: TGTGCCAGCAGCTCGATTCCGGACAGGAACACTGAAGCTTTCTTT; cdr3_aa: CASSSIPDRNTEAFF
d_call: -; j_call: TRBJ2-7; clone_size: -; v_call: TRBV7-9; cdr3_nt: TGTGCCAGCAGCTTCGTCCACAGATACGAGCAGTACTTC; cdr3_aa: CASSFVHRYEQYF
d_call: -; j_call: TRBJ1-3; clone_size: -; v_call: TRBV3-1/TRBV3-2; cdr3_nt: TGTGCCAGCAGCCAAGATAAACGTGGGGGGATCTGGGGATCCTTTGGAAACACCATATATTTT; cdr3_aa: CASSQDKRGGIWGSFGNTIYF
d_call: -; j_call: TRBJ1-2; clone_size: -; v_call: TRBV6-5; cdr3_nt: TGTGCCAGCAGGCAGGGGTCCCATGGCTACACCTTC; cdr3_aa: CASRQGSHGYTF
d_call: TRBD1; j_call: TRBJ1-1; clone_size: once; v_call: TRBV9; cdr3_nt: TGTGCCAGCAGCATAAACAGGGGGCTGGGCACTGAAGCTTTCTTT; cdr3_aa: CASSINRGLGTEAFF
d_call: TRBD1; j_call: TRBJ1-6; clone_size: -; v_call: TRBV9; cdr3_nt: TGTGCCAGCAGCGTAGGGGACACAGGGGGCGGGGGCTCACCCCTCCACTTT; cdr3_aa: CASSVGDTGGGGSPLHF
d_call: TRBD2; j_call: TRBJ2-3; clone_size: many; v_call: TRBV7-9; cdr3_nt: TGTGCCAGCAGCGTTGGGGGGGGTAGAGGTAACACAGATACGCAGTATTTT; cdr3_aa: CASSVGGGRGNTDTQYF
d_call: -; j_call: TRBJ1-1; clone_size: -; v_call: TRBV7-9; cdr3_nt: TGTGCCAGCAGCTTCCGTAAACAGGTGAACACTGAAGCTTTCTTT; cdr3_aa: CASSFRKQVNTEAFF
d_call: TRBD1; j_call: TRBJ2-3; clone_size: -; v_call: TRBV7-6; cdr3_nt: TGTGCCAGCAGCCCACCAAGGAGACAGGGGGCAGATACGCAGTATTTT; cdr3_aa: CASSPPRRQGADTQYF
d_call: TRBD1; j_call: TRBJ1-5; clone_size: -; v_call: TRBV19; cdr3_nt: TGTGCCAGTAGTACCGGGACAGGGTTTAAGGGCAATCAGCCCCAGCATTTT; cdr3_aa: CASSTGTGFKGNQPQHF
d_call: -; j_call: TRBJ2-7; clone_size: -; v_call: TRBV12-3/TRBV12-4; cdr3_nt: TGTGCCAGCAGCCGAGGATTATCCTACGAGCAGTACTTC; cdr3_aa: CASSRGLSYEQYF
d_call: -; j_call: TRBJ2-3; clone_size: -; v_call: TRBV6-1; cdr3_nt: TGTGCCAGCAGTGTTCCCTTCTCTCCCAGCACAGATACGCAGTATTTT; cdr3_aa: CASSVPFSPSTDTQYF
d_call: -; j_call: TRBJ2-1; clone_size: -; v_call: TRBV9; cdr3_nt: TGTGCCAGCAGCGTAGTGCCTCAGGGATATAATGAGCAGTTCTTC; cdr3_aa: CASSVVPQGYNEQFF
d_call: TRBD1; j_call: TRBJ1-5; clone_size: -; v_call: TRBV27; cdr3_nt: TGTGCCAGCATCATCAGGGGGCGAGGACAGCCCCAGCATTTT; cdr3_aa: CASIIRGRGQPQHF